Presented here are 10 T cell receptor beta chains from one specimen sequenced in a study of T cell responses to AZD1222 COVID-19 vaccine (dated by TCRdb to 2020 to 2022). Library preparation employed the immunoSEQ multiplex PCR assay. TCRdb retrieved this table from immuneACCESS and kept in-frame rearrangements only. Not all clones are present; in checked studies, unresolved V genes account for under half, and no reason is known for the remainder. The sample includes 70,000 or so clones, with about nine tenths observed a single time. The ten largest clonotypes hold under 8.5% of the sample. The sample's time point label is to be understood as: baseline before first vaccination. The sequencing used peripheral blood, collected on day 0 of AZD1222 vaccination. The receptors originated from an adult in good health.

The chain employs TRBV6-4 and TRBJ2-1, with TRBD2 matching 9 bases. CDR3 size: 15 residues. Losses at the gene ends were 3 bases for V and 5 bases for J; bases not matched to a gene: 5. Germline CDR1 reads MRHNA; CDR2 reads SNTAGT. CDR3 loop: CASSEGLAGNNEQFF. CDR3 nucleotides: TGTGCCAGCAGTGAAGGGCTAGCGGGGAACAATGAGCAGTTCTTC.

The J gene is TRBJ2-1, the V gene TRBV11-2; 9 bases line up with TRBD1. The germline gives CDR1 SGHAT, CDR2 FQNNGV. V gave up 8 bases and J gave up 5 bases; unmatched junction bases: 7. The CDR3 covers 14 residues. DNA for the CDR3: TGTGCCAGCCGGGGACAGGGTATAAACAATGAGCAGTTCTTC. This sequence encodes CASRGQGINNEQFF.

This chain connects TRBV27 to TRBJ2-7; 10 nucleotides line up with TRBD2. Germline V CDR1 and CDR2: MNHEY, SMNVEV (reference sequence). The ends lost 0 bases at V and 0 bases at J; junction bases unmatched: 11. This CDR3 has 19 residues. The DNA of the CDR3 is TGTGCCAGCAGTTTATCGCGGCTAGCGGGAGCTACCTGCTCCTACGAGCAGTACTTC. It yields the protein CASSLSRLAGATCSYEQYF.

This rearrangement joins TRBV15 to TRBJ2-5; TRBD1 agrees at 9 bases. The CDR3 covers 14 residues. The germline gives CDR1 LNHNV, CDR2 YYDKDF (reference sequence). V gave up 5 bases and J gave up 5 bases; unmatched junction bases: 6. The CDR3 DNA reads TGTGCCACCAGCTTTACAGGGGGCGCGGAGACCCAGTACTTC. This encodes CATSFTGGAETQYF.

The chain is built from TRBV7-2 and TRBJ2-7; 7 nucleotides line up with TRBD1. Germline values: CDR1 SGHTA, CDR2 FQGNSA. The ends lost 6 bases at V and 0 bases at J; junction bases unmatched: 2. CDR3 length: 13 amino acids. The CDR3 sequence: CASRDRSSYEQYF. The DNA for the CDR3 is TGTGCCAGCAGGGACAGGAGCTCCTACGAGCAGTACTTC.

J is TRBJ2-1 and V is TRBV6-5, with 9 bases lining up with TRBD1. V dropped 0 bases and J dropped 6; count of bases not matched to a gene: 6. From germline, CDR1 is MNHEY and CDR2 SVGAGI. This CDR3 has 16 amino acids. The CDR3 is CASSYSTGQGPNEQFF. The CDR3 DNA reads TGTGCCAGCAGTTACTCGACGGGACAGGGACCCAATGAGCAGTTCTTC.

CDR3 protein: CASSPQGNSYNEQFF. In DNA, the CDR3 is TGTGCCAGCTCACCACAGGGGAACTCCTACAATGAGCAGTTCTTC. The chain carries TRBV18 and TRBJ2-1; TRBD1 might be the D (5 bases). The CDR3 covers 15 residues. Germline-derived CDR1 and CDR2 are KGHSH and LQKENI. Trimming removed 1 base at V and 0 bases at J, with 7 bases between.

This clone was picked up one time. The V call is TRBV5-1, the J call TRBJ1-6; 10 nucleotides match TRBD1. V lost 4 bases and J lost 7; bases outside the gene matches: 5. This CDR3 contains 15 residues. Per the germline V gene, CDR1 is SGHRS and CDR2 is YFSETQ. The CDR3 here is CASSPGDRGNSPLHF. DNA for the CDR3: TGCGCCAGCAGCCCCGGGGACAGGGGAAATTCACCCCTCCACTTT.

The J gene is TRBJ1-5, the V gene TRBV5-8; TRBD1 agrees at 7 bases. The CDR3 consists of 15 residues. Germline V lookup: CDR1 SGHTS, CDR2 YDEGEE. The trim removed 3 bases at V and 3 bases at J, leaving 6 bases unmatched. For the CDR3, the DNA is TGTGCCAGCAGCTCTATGACAGGGTTCAATCAGCCCCAGCATTTT. This codes for CASSSMTGFNQPQHF.

The chain uses TRBV15 and TRBJ2-2; D unclear. CDR3 size: 12 residues. The germline CDR1 and CDR2 sequences are LNHNV and YYDKDF (reference sequence). V shed 1 base and J shed 8 bases, with 5 bases lying between them. In nucleotides, the CDR3 is TGTGCCACCAGCAGAGCACCAGGGGAGCTGTTTTTT. It yields the protein CATSRAPGELFF.